This passage covers 7 T cell receptor beta chains from one sample sequenced in a study of T-cell memory formation after mild COVID-19. Via MiXCR, TCRdb re-called the 5' RACE reads, giving one row per CDR3 protein. The sample includes about 170,000 distinct CDR3 sequences, 10% to 15% of them seen just once. The sample was PBMCs or a T cell subset sorted from them (not recorded which). Receptor source: a man in his late teens or twenties who had mild COVID-19 (a few samples of this study predate the infection). Cell type and time point are not known.

This clonotype was counted only a few times. The chain has TRBV20-1 and TRBJ2-7; TRBD1 matches 9 bases. Germline V gene sequence: CDR1 DFQATT, CDR2 SNEGSKA (reference sequence). The trim removed 5 bases at V and 6 bases at J, leaving 8 bases unmatched. The CDR3 consists of 13 residues. CDR3 nucleotides: TGCAGTGCTCCTAGGACAGGGGCTCTCGAGCAGTACTTC. It specifies CSAPRTGALEQYF.

V gene TRBV5-1 combines with J gene TRBJ1-1, with D unclear. The CDR3 is 13 amino acids. Per the germline V gene, CDR1 is SGHRS and CDR2 is YFSETQ. V lost 2 bases to trimming and J lost 7 bases, with 12 bases between them. The CDR3 DNA is TGCGCCAGCAGCTTTGTGGGGTCCGGTGAAGCTTTCTTT. Encoded protein: CASSFVGSGEAFF.

This clonotype was seen a handful of times. The gene calls are TRBV7-9 and TRBJ2-7, with D perhaps assigned TRBD1 or TRBD2 (5 bases each). Deletions cut 2 bases from V and 7 bases from J, with 12 bases between. The germline CDR1 and CDR2 sequences are SEHNR and FQNEAQ (reference sequence). This CDR3 has 13 amino acids. The CDR3 DNA reads TGTGCCAGCAGCTTAAGGGACCACGGAGAGCAGTACTTC. Its protein is CASSLRDHGEQYF.

This chain's CDR3 is CASSLVAGGRNIQYF. The CDR3 nucleotides read TGTGCCAGCAGCTTAGTAGCGGGGGGGCGAAACATTCAGTACTTC. The rearrangement links TRBV11-2 to TRBJ2-4, with 11 positions matching TRBD2. The germline gives CDR1 SGHAT, CDR2 FQNNGV. This CDR3 is 15 amino acids long. V dropped 1 base and J dropped 6; count of bases not matched to a gene: 2.

Only a few counts were recorded for this clonotype. The chain joins TRBV2 to TRBJ2-2; TRBD2 agrees at 9 bases. Germline V gene sequence: CDR1 SNHLY, CDR2 FYNNEI. The CDR3 has 16 residues. The V gene end was trimmed by 4 bases and the J gene end by 3 bases; junction bases not matched to a gene: 6. CDR3 nucleotide sequence: TGTGCCAGCAGTGGCGGGGGGGCGCAGGACACCGGGGAGCTGTTTTTT. Protein product: CASSGGGAQDTGELFF.

This clonotype was seen more than once but under ten times. This chain uses TRBV7-2 with TRBJ1-4, with 7 bases aligning to TRBD1. The CDR3 runs 13 residues. Germline-derived CDR1 and CDR2 are SGHTA and FQGNSA. The V and J ends lost 3 bases and 7 bases, in that order; junction bases with no gene match: 2. CDR3 residues: CASSLGQTEKLFF. The CDR3 bases are TGTGCCAGCAGCTTGGGACAGACTGAAAAACTGTTTTTT.

Ten or more counts support this clonotype. The chain joins TRBV11-2 to TRBJ2-5, with a tentative D call TRBD2 (6 bases). The CDR3 contains 13 residues. Between the trimmed V and J ends, which lost 5 bases and 4 bases, there was a span of 11 bases. Germline lookup yields CDR1 SGHAT and CDR2 FQNNGV. The CDR3 reads CASSQRRGETQYF. CDR3 DNA sequence: TGTGCCAGCAGCCAACGGCGGGGAGAGACCCAGTACTTC.